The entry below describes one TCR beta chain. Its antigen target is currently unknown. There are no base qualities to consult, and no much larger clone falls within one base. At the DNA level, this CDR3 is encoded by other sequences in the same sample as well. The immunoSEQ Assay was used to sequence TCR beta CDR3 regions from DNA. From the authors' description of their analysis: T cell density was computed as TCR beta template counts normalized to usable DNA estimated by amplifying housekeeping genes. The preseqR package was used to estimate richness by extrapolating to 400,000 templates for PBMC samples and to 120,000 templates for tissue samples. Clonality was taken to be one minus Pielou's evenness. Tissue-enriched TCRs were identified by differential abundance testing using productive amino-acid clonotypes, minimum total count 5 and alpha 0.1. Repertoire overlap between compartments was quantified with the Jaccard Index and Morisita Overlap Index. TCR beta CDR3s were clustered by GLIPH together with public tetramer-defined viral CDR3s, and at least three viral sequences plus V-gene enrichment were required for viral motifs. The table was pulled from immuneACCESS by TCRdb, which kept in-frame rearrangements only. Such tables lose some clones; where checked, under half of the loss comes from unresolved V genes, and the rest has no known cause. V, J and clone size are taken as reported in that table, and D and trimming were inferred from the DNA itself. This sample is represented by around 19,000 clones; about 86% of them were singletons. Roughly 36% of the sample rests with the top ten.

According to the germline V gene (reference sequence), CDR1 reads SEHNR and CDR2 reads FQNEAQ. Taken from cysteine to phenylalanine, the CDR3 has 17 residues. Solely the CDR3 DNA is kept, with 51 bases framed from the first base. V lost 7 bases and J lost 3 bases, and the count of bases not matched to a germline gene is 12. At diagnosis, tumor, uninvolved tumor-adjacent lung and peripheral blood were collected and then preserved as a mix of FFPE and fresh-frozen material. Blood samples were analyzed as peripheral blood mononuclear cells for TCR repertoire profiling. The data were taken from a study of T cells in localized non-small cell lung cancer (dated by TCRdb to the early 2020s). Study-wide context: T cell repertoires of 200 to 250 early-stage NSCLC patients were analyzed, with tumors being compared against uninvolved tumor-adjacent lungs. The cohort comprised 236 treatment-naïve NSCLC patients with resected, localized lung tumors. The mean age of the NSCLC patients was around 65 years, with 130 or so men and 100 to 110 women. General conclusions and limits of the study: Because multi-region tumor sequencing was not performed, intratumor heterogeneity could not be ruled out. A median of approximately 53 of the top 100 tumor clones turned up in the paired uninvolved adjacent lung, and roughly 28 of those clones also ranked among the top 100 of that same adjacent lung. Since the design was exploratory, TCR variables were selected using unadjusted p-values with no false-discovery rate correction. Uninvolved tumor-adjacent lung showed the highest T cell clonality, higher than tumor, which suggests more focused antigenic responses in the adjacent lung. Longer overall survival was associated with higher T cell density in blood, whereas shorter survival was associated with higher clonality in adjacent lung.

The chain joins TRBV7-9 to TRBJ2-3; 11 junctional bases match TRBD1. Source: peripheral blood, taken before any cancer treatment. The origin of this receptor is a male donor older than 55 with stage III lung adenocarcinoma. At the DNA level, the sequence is TGTGCCAGCACTCAGGCTTCGGACAGGGGGCGGACAGATACGCAGTATTTT. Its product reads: CASTQASDRGRTDTQYF.